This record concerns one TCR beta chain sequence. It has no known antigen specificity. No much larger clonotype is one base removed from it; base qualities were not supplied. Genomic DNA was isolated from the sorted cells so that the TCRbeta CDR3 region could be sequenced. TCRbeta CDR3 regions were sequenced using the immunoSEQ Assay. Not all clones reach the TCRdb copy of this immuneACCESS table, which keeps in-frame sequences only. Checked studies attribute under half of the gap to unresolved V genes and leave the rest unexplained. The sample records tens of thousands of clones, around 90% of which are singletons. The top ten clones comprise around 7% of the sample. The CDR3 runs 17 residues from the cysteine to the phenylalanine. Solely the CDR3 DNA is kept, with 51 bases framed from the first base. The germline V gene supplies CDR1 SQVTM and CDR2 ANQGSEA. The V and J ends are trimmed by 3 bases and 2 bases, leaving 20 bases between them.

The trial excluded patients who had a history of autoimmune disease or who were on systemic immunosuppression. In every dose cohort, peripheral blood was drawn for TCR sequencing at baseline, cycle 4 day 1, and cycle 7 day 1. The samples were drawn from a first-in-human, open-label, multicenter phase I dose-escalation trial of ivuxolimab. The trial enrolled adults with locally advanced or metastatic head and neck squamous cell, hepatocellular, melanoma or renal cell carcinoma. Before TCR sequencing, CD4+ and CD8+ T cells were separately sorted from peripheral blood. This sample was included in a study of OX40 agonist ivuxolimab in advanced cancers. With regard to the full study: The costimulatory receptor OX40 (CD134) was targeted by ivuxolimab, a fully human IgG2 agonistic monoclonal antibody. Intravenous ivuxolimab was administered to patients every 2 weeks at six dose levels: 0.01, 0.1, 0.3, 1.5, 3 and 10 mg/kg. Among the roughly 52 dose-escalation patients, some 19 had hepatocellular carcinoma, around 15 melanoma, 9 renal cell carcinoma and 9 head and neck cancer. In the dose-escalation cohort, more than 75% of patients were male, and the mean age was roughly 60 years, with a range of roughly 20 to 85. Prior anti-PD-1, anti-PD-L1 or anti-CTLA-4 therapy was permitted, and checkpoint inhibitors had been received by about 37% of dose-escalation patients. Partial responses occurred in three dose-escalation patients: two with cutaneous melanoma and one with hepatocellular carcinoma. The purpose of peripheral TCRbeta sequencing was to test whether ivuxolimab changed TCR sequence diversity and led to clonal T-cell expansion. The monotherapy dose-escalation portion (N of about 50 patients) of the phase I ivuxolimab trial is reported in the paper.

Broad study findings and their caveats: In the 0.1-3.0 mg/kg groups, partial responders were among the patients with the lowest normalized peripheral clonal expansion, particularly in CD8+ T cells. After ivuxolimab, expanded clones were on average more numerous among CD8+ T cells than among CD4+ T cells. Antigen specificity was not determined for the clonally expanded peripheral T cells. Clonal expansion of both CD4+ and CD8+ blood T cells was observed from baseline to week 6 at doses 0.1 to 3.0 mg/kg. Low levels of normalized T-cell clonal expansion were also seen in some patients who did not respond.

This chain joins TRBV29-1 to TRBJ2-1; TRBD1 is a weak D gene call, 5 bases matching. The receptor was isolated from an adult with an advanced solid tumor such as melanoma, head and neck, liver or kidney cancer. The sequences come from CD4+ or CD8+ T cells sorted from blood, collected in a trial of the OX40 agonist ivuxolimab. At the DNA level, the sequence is TGCAGCGTTGACCCCCCTCTGCAGGGTCTTACCTACAATGAGCAGTTCTTC. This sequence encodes CSVDPPLQGLTYNEQFF.